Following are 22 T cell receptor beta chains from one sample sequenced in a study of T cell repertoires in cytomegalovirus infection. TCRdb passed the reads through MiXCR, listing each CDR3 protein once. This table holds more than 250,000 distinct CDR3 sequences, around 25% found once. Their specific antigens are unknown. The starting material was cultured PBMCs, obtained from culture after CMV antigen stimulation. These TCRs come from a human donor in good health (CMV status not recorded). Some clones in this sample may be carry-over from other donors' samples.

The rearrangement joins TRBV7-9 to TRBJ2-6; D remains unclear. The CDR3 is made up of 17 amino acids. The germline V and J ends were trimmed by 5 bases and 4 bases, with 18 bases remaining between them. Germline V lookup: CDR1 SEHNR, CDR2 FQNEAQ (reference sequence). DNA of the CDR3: TGTGCCAGCAGCCTAACCTCGAGAGGTGCCGGGGCCAACGTCCTGACTTTC. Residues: CASSLTSRGAGANVLTF.

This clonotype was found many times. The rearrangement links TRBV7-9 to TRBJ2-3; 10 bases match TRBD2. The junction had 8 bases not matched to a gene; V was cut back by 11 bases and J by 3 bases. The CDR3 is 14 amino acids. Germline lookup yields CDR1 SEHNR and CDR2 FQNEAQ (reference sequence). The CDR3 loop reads CAVLAGVSTDTQYF. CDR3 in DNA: TGTGCCGTCCTAGCGGGAGTATCGACAGATACGCAGTATTTT.

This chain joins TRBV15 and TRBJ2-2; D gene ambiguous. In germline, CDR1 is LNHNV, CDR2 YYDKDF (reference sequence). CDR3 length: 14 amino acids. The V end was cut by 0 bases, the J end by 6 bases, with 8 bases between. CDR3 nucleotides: TGTGCCACCAGCAGAGAAAGTGAATCCGGGGAGCTGTTTTTT. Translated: CATSRESESGELFF.

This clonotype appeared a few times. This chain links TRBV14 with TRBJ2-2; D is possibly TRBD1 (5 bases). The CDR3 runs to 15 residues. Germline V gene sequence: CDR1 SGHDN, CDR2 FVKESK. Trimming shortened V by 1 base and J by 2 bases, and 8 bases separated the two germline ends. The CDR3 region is CASSQAQGNTGELFF. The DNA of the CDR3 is TGTGCCAGCAGCCAAGCTCAGGGCAACACCGGGGAGCTGTTTTTT.

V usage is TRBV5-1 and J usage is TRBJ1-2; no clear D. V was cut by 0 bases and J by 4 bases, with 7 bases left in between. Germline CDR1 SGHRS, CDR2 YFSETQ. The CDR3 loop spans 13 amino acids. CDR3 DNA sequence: TGCGCCAGCAGCTTGGGACATTCCTATGGCTACACCTTC. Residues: CASSLGHSYGYTF.

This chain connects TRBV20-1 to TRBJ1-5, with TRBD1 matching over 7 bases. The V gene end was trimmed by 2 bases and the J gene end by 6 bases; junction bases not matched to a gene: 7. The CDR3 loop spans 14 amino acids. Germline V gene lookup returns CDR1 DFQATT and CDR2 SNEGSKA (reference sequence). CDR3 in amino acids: CSARQTGVGQPQHF. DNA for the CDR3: TGCAGTGCTAGACAAACAGGGGTGGGTCAGCCCCAGCATTTT.

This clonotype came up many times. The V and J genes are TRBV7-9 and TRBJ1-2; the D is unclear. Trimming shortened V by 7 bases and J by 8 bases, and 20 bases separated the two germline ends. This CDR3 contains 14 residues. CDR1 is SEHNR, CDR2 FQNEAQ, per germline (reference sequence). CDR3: CASTPPGVLGGYTF. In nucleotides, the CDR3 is TGTGCCAGCACCCCACCTGGGGTCCTCGGCGGCTACACCTTC.

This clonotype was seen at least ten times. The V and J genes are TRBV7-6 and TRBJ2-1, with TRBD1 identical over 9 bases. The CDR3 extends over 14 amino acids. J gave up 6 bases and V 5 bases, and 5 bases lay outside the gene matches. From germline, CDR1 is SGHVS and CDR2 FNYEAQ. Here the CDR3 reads CASSPEDRGNEQFF. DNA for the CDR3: TGTGCCAGCAGCCCGGAGGACAGGGGCAATGAGCAGTTCTTC.

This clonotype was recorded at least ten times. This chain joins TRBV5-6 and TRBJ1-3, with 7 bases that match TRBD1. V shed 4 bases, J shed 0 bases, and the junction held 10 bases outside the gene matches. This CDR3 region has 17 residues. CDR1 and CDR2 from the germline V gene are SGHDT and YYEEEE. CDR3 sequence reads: CASSGTDYLRSGNTIYF. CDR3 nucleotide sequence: TGTGCCAGCAGCGGGACAGACTATCTTCGCTCTGGAAACACCATATATTTT.

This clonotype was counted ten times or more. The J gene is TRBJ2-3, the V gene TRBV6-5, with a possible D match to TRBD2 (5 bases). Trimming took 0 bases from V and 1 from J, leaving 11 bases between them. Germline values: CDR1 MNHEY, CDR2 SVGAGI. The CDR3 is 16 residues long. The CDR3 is CASSYSGLAGTDTQYF. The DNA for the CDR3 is TGTGCCAGCAGTTACTCAGGGCTAGCCGGCACAGATACGCAGTATTTT.

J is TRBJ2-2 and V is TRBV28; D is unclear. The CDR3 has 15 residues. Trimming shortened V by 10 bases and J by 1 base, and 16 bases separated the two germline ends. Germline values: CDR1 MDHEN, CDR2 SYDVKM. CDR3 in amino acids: CATLSPVRNTGELFF. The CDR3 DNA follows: TGTGCCACCCTAAGTCCCGTCAGGAACACCGGGGAGCTGTTTTTT.

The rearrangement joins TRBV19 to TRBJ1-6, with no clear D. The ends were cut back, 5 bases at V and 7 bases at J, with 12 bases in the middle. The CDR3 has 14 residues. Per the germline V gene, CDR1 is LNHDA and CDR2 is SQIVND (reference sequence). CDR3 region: CASSFPGANSPLHF. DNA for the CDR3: TGTGCCAGTAGTTTCCCAGGAGCCAATTCACCCCTCCACTTT.

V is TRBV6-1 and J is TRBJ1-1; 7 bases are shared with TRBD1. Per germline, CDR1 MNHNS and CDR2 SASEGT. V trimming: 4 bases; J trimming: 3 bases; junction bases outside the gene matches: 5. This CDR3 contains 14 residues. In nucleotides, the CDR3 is TGTGCCAGCAGTGTTGACAGGGCGTACACTGAAGCTTTCTTT. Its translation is CASSVDRAYTEAFF.

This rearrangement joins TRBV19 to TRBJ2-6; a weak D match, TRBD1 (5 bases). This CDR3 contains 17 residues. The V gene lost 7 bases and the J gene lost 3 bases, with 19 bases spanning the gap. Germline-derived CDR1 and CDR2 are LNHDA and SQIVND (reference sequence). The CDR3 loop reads CASIEFGQSGGANVLTF. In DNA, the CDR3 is TGTGCCAGTATCGAATTCGGACAATCCGGTGGGGCCAACGTCCTGACTTTC.

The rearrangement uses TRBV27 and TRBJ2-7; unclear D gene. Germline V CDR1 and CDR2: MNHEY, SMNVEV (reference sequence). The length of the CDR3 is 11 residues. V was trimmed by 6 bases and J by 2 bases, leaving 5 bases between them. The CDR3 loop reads CASRGPYEQYV. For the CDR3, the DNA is TGTGCCAGCAGGGGCCCCTACGAGCAGTACGTC.

The CDR3 nucleotides read TGTGCCAGCAGCCGGGCGATGAACACTGAAGCTTTCTTT. This gives the protein CASSRAMNTEAFF. The chain is built from TRBV9 and TRBJ1-1; D unclear. The length of the CDR3 is 13 residues. Germline V CDR1 and CDR2: SGDLS, YYNGEE. V lost 4 bases and J 0 bases, leaving 7 bases between the germline ends.

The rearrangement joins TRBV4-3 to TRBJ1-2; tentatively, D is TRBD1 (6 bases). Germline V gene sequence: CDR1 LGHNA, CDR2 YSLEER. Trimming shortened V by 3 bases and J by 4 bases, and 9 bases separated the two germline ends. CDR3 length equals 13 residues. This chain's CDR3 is CASSQTGLYGYTF. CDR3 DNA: TGCGCCAGCAGCCAGACAGGCCTCTATGGCTACACCTTC.

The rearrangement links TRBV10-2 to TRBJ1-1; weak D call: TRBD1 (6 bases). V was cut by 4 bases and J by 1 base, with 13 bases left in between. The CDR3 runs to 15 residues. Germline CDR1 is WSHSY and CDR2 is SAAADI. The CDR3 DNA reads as TGCGCCAGCAGTGTATACAGGGTTACGAACACTGAAGCTTTCTTT. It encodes CASSVYRVTNTEAFF.

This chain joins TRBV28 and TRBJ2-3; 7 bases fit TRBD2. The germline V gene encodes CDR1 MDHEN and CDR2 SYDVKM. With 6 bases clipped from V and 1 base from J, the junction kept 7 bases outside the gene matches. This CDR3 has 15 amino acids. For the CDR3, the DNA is TGTGCCAGCAGCCAATTAACTAGCGGCACAGATACGCAGTATTTT. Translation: CASSQLTSGTDTQYF.

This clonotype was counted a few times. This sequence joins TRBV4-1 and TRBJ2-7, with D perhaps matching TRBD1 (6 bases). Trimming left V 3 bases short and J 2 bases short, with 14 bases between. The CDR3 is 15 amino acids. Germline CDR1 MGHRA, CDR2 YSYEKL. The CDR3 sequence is CASSHFQGFTYEQYF. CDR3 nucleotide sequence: TGCGCCAGCAGCCATTTTCAGGGGTTTACCTACGAGCAGTACTTC.

CDR3 residues: CASRHPPDRGDYGYTF. The CDR3 bases are TGTGCCAGCAGGCACCCCCCGGACAGGGGCGACTATGGCTACACCTTC. This chain links TRBV6-2 or TRBV6-3 with TRBJ1-2, with 9 bases matching TRBD1. CDR1 and CDR2 from the germline V gene are MNHEY and SVGEGT. This CDR3 region has 16 residues. The V and J ends lost 6 bases and 3 bases, in that order; junction bases with no gene match: 11.

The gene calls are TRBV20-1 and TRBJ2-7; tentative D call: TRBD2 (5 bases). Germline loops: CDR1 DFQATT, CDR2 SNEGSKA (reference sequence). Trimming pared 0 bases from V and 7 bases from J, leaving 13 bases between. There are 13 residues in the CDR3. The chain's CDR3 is CSARDPLGGEQYF. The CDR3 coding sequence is TGCAGTGCTAGAGATCCTCTGGGCGGGGAGCAGTACTTC.